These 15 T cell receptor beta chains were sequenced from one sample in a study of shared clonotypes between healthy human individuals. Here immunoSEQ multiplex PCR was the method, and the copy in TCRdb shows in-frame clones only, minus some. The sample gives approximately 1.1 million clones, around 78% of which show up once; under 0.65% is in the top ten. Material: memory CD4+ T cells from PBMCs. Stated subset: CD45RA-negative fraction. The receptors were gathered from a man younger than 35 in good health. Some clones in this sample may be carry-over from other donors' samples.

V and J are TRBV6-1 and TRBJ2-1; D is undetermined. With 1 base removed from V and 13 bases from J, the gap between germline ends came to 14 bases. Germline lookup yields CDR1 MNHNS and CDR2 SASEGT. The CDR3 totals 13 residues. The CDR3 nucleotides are TGTGCCAGCAGTGAAGACCGACTGTTGACCCAGTTCTTC. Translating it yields CASSEDRLLTQFF.

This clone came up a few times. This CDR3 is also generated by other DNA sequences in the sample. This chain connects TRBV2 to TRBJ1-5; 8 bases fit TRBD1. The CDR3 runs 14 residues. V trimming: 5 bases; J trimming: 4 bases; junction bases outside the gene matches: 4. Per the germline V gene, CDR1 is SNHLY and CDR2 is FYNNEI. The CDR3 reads CASSRQGRNQPQHF. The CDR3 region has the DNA TGTGCCAGCAGTAGACAGGGGAGAAATCAGCCCCAGCATTTT. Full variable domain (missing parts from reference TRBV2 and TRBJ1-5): EPEVTQTPSHQVTQMGQEVILRCVPISNHLYFYWYRQILGQKVEFLVSFYNNEISEKSEIFDDQFSVERPDGSNFTLKIRSTKLEDSAMYFCASSRQGRNQPQHFGDGTRLSIL.

CDR3 residues: CATSRDQAGSDEQYF. As DNA, the CDR3 is TGTGCCACCAGCAGAGATCAGGCGGGGTCCGACGAGCAGTACTTC. The V gene is TRBV15, the J gene TRBJ2-7, with a weak D call TRBD2 (6 bases). V was clipped by 0 bases and J by 5 bases, with 14 bases between them. The germline CDR1 and CDR2 sequences are LNHNV and YYDKDF (reference sequence). The CDR3 runs 15 residues.

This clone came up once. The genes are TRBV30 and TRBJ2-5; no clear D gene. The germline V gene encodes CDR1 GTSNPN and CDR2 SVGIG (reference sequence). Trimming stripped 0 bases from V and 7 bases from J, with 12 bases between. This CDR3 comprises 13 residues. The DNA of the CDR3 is TGTGCCTGGAGTGTGGTAGGCCGCGGGACCCAGTACTTC. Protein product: CAWSVVGRGTQYF.

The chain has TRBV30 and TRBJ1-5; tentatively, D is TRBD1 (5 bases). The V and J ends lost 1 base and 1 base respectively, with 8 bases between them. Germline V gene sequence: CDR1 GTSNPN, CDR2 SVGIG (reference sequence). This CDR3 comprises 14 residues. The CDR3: CAWSGDSSNQPQHF. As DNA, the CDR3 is TGTGCCTGGAGTGGGGACTCCAGCAATCAGCCCCAGCATTTT.

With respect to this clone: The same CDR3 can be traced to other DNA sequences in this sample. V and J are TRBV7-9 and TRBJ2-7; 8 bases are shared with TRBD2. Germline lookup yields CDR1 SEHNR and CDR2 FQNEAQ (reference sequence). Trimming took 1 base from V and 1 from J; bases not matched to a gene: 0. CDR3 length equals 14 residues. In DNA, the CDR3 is TGTGCCAGCAGCTTAGTAGCGGGGTCCTACGAGCAGTACTTC. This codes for CASSLVAGSYEQYF.

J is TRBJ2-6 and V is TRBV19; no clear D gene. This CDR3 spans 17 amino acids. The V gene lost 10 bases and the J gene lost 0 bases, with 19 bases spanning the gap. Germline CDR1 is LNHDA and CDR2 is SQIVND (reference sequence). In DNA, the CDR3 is TGTGCCACCAGCAGAACACTCAGATCCTCTGGGGCCAACGTCCTGACTTTC. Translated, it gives CATSRTLRSSGANVLTF. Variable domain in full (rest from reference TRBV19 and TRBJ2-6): DGGITQSPKYLFRKEGQNVTLSCEQNLNHDAMYWYRQDPGQGLRLIYYSQIVNDFQKGDIAEGYSVSREKKESFPLTVTSAQKNPTAFYLCATSRTLRSSGANVLTFGAGSRLTVL.

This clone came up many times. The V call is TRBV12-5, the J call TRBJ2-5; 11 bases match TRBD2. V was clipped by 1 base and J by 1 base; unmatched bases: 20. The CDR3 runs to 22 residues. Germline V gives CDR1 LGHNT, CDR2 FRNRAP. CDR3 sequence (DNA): TGTGCTAGTGGTTTGGATCTAGCGGGAGGTTCCCTAGTTGACCCTTTCCAAGAGACCCAGTACTTC. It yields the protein CASGLDLAGGSLVDPFQETQYF.

Here the CDR3 reads CASSSERLAGNYNEQFF. CDR3 sequence (DNA): TGTGCCAGCAGTTCCGAACGACTAGCGGGAAACTACAATGAGCAGTTCTTC. The rearrangement links TRBV27 to TRBJ2-1; 11 bases match TRBD2. The trim removed 4 bases at V and 3 bases at J, leaving 8 bases unmatched. From germline, CDR1 is MNHEY and CDR2 SMNVEV (reference sequence). There are 17 residues in the CDR3.

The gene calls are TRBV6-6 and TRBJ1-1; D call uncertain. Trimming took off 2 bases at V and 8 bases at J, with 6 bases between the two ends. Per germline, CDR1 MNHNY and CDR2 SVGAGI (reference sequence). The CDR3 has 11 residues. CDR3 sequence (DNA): TGTGCCAGCAGTTACAGTTCAGAAGCTTTCTTT. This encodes CASSYSSEAFF.

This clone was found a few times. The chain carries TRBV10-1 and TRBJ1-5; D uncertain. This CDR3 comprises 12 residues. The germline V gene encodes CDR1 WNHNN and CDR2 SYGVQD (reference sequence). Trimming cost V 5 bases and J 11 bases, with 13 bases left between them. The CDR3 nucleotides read TGCGCCAGCAGTACGTGTTTGGTTGCCCAGCATTTT. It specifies CASSTCLVAQHF.

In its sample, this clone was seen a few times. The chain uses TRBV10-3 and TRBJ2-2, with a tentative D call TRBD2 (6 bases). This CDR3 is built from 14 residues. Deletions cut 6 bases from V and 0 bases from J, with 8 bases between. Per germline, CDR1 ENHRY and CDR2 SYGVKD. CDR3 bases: TGTGCCATCAGAGGAGGGACGAACACCGGGGAGCTGTTTTTT. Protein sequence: CAIRGGTNTGELFF.

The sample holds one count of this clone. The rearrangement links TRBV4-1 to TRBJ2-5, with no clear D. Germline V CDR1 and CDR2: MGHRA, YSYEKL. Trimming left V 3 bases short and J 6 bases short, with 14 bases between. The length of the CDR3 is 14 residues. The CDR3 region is CASSHPASPQTQYF. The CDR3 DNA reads TGCGCCAGCAGCCACCCAGCCTCCCCCCAGACCCAGTACTTC.

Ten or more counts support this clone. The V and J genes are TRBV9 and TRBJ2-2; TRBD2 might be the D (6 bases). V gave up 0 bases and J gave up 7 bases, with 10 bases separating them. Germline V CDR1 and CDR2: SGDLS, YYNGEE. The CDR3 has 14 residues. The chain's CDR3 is CASSVAGSDGELFF. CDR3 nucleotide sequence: TGTGCCAGCAGCGTAGCCGGGAGTGACGGGGAGCTGTTTTTT.

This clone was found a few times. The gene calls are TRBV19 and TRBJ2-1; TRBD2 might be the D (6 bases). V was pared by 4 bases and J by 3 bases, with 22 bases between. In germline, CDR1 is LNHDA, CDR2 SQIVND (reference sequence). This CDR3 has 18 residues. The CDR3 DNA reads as TGTGCCAGTAGTACCGTGGTTTACGCGGGACGTAACTACAATGAGCAGTTCTTC. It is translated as CASSTVVYAGRNYNEQFF. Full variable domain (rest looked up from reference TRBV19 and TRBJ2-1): DGGITQSPKYLFRKEGQNVTLSCEQNLNHDAMYWYRQDPGQGLRLIYYSQIVNDFQKGDIAEGYSVSREKKESFPLTVTSAQKNPTAFYLCASSTVVYAGRNYNEQFFGPGTRLTVL.